Here is one TCR beta chain with its context. V lost 6 bases and J lost 7; bases outside the gene matches: 12. From germline, CDR1 is LNHDA and CDR2 SQIVND (reference sequence). The CDR3 spans 16 residues. Data came from immunoSEQ multiplex PCR; TCRdb stores just in-frame clones and leaves some out. This sample has 55,000 to 75,000 clones, with 70% to 90% found just once. This entry is derived from a study of technical replicates of blood from a handful of donors. The sample consisted of PBMCs. The rearrangement links TRBV19 to TRBJ2-7; 13 positions agree with TRBD2. The receptor was isolated from a human donor in good health. Some clones in this sample may be carry-over from other donors' samples. The CDR3 protein is CASSRTGLAGEDEQYF. The DNA of the CDR3 is TGTGCCAGTAGCCGTACAGGACTAGCGGGAGAGGATGAGCAGTACTTC.